A selection of T cell receptor beta chains follows, all from one sample in a study of neurological immune-mediated disorders. TCRdb re-derived calls from the 5' RACE reads in MiXCR, one entry per CDR3 protein. The table records tens of thousands of distinct CDR3 sequences, about 10% of them present only once. Sequencing used PBMCs. The receptors shown here come from a male donor with HTLV-1-associated myelopathy (HAM/TSP). Both conserved end residues are part of each CDR3. D genes are given only for firm matches. Not all rows give a size; the values are once, few, many and, for expanded clones, a class.

TRBD2	many	TRBJ2-1	TRBV5-1	TGCGCCAGCAGCTCACTAGCGGGGGGGGACAATGAGCAGTTCTTC	CASSSLAGGDNEQFF
NA	many	TRBJ1-1	TRBV20-1	TGCAGTGCTAGAACTATTACAGGGTCAGCTGAAGCTTTCTTT	CSARTITGSAEAFF
NA	many	TRBJ1-1	TRBV27	TGTGCCAGCAGTTTATCCCTCATGACTGAAGCTTTCTTT	CASSLSLMTEAFF
NA	many	TRBJ1-4	TRBV5-5	TGTGCCAGCAGCCAGGCCAGGGATCCTCATGAAAAACTGTTTTTT	CASSQARDPHEKLFF
NA	few	TRBJ2-5	TRBV29-1	TGCAGCGGAACAGGGAAAGAAGAGACCCAGTACTTC	CSGTGKEETQYF
TRBD2	many	TRBJ2-5	TRBV20-1	TGCTCAGCGGTAGCGGGGGGGTGGGGTCAAGAGACCCAGTACTTC	CSAVAGGWGQETQYF
NA	many	TRBJ1-1	TRBV20-1	TGCAGTGCTAGAAGGCTTAACACTGAAGCTTTCTTT	CSARRLNTEAFF
TRBD1	many	TRBJ2-6	TRBV7-2	TGTGCCAGCAGCTTTGGGACAGGGACCTCTTGGGGGGCCAACGTCCTGACTTTC	CASSFGTGTSWGANVLTF
TRBD2	many	TRBJ2-7	TRBV2	TGTGCCAGTACGATAGCGGGGGGACTCTACGAGCAGTACTTC	CASTIAGGLYEQYF
TRBD2	many	TRBJ2-1	TRBV7-2	TGTGCCAGCAGCTCTTGGGGCGGGGGGGCCTATGAGCAGTTCTTC	CASSSWGGGAYEQFF
NA	many	TRBJ2-1	TRBV24-1	TGTGCCACCAGTGATTCAGGGGTTAATGAGCAGTTCTTC	CATSDSGVNEQFF
NA	NA	TRBJ2-4	TRBV5-6	TGTGCCAGCAGCTTGGCCGGGAACATTCAGTACTTC	CASSLAGNIQYF
NA	many	TRBJ1-1	TRBV29-1	TGCAGCGTTTACAGGGAGCGCGCTTTCTTT	CSVYRERAFF
NA	many	TRBJ1-1	TRBV7-2	TGTGCCAGCAGCTTAGCAACAGGAGTGAACACTGAAGCTTTCTTT	CASSLATGVNTEAFF